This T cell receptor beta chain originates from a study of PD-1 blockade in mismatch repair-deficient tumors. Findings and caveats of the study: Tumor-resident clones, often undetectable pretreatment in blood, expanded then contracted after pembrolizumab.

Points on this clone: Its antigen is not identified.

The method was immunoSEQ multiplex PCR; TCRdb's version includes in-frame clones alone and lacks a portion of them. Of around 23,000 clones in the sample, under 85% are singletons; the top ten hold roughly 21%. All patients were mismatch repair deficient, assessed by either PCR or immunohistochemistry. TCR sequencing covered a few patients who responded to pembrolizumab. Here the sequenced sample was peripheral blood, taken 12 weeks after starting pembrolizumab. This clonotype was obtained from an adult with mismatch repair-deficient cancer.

The CDR3 bases are TGTGCCATCAGCGTCAGCGGGGGCACGGTTACGCAGTATTTT. Its protein is CAISVSGGTVTQYF. This chain joins TRBV10-3 and TRBJ2-3; 8 positions agree with TRBD2. The CDR3 sequence is 14 residues long. Trimming at V came to 6 bases and at J to 8 bases, leaving 10 bases not matched to a gene. Germline CDR1 is ENHRY and CDR2 is SYGVKD.